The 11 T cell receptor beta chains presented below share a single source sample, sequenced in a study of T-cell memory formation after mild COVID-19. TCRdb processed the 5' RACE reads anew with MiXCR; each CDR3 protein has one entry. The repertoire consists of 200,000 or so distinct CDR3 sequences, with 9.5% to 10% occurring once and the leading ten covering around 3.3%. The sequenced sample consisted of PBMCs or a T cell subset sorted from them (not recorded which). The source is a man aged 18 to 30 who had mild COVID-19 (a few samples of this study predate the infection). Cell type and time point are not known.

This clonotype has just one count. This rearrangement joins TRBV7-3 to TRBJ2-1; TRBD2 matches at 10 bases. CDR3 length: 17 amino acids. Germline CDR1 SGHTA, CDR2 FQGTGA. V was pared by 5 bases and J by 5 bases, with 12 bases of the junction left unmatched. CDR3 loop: CASSPPRLAGGDNEQFF. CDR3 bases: TGTGCCAGCAGCCCCCCCAGGTTAGCGGGGGGCGACAATGAGCAGTTCTTC.

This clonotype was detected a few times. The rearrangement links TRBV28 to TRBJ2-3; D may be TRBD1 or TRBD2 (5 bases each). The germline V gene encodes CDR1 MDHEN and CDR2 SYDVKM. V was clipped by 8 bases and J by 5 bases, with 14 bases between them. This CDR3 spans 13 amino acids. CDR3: CASSGTYGDTQYF. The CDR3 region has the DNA TGTGCCAGCTCAGGGACCTACGGAGATACGCAGTATTTT. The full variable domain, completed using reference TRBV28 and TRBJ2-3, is DVKVTQSSRYLVKRTGEKVFLECVQDMDHENMFWYRQDPGLGLRLIYFSYDVKMKEKGDIPEGYSVSREKKERFSLILESASTNQTSMYLCASSGTYGDTQYFGPGTRLTVL.

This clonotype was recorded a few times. Written as DNA, the CDR3 is TGTGCCAGCAGCCCAGACTCGGCTGGCTACACCTTC. Encoded protein: CASSPDSAGYTF. The chain links TRBV5-5 to TRBJ1-2; D remains ambiguous. Germline V CDR1 and CDR2: SGHKS, YYEKEE (reference sequence). The CDR3 is made up of 12 amino acids. V was pared by 4 bases and J by 7 bases, with 11 bases between.

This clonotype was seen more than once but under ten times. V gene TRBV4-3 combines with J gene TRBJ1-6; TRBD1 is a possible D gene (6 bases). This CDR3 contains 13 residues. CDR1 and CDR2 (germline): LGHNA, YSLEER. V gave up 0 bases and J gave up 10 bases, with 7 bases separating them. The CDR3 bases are TGCGCCAGCAGCCAAGAGGACAGATCACCCCTCCACTTT. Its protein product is CASSQEDRSPLHF.

The CDR3 region has the DNA TGCGCCAGCAGCCAAGCGGGGGCAACTAATGAAAAACTGTTTTTT. Protein: CASSQAGATNEKLFF. The chain links TRBV4-1 to TRBJ1-4; possibly TRBD1 for D (5 bases). V lost 1 base, J lost 0 bases, and 6 bases lay in between. The CDR3 is made up of 15 amino acids. Germline loops: CDR1 MGHRA, CDR2 YSYEKL.

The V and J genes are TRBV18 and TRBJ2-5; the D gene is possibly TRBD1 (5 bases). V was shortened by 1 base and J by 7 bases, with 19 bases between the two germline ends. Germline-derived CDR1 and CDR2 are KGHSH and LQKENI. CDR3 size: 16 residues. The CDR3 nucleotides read TGTGCCAGCTCACCACGGGCGAGCGCCCGTCAGGGGACCCAGTACTTC. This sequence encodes CASSPRASARQGTQYF.

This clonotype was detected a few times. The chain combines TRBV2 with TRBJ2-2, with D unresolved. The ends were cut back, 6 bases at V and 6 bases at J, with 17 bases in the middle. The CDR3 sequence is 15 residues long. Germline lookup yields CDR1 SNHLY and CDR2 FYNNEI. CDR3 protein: CASSKATDLAGELFF. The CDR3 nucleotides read TGTGCCAGCAGCAAGGCCACAGACCTTGCCGGGGAGCTGTTTTTT.

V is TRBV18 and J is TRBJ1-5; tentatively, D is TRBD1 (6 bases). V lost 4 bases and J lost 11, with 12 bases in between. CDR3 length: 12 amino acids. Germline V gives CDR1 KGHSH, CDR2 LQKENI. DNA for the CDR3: TGTGCCAGCTCACGGGACACTGTGACCCAGCATTTT. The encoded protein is CASSRDTVTQHF.

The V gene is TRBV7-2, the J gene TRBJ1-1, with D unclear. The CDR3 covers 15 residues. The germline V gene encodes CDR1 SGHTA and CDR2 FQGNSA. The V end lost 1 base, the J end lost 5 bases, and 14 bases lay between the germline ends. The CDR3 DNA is TGTGCCAGCAGCTTAGGGCCGGGGAGGCGGACTGAAGCTTTCTTT. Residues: CASSLGPGRRTEAFF.

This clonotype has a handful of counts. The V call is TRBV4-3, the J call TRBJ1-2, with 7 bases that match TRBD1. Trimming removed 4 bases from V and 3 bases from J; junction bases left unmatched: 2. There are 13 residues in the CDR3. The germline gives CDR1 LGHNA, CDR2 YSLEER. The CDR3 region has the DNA TGCGCCAGCAGCCGTACAGGGGACTATGGCTACACCTTC. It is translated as CASSRTGDYGYTF.

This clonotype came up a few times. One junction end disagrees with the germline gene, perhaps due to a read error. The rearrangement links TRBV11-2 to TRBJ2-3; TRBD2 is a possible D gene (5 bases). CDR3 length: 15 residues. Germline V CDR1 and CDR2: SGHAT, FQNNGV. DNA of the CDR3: TGTGCCAGCAGCCTCCGGGGTAGGGCGGCCGATACGCAGTACTTT. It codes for CASSLRGRAADTQYF.